Described below is a single T cell receptor (beta chain) sequence and its context. Its target is not known. The table came from immunoSEQ multiplex PCR; TCRdb's copy has only in-frame clones and leaves some out. Of about 200,000 clones listed, approximately 94% are singletons. This record belongs to a study of T cell responses to AZD1222 COVID-19 vaccine. Study-wide results and limits: Clonal diversity was possibly underestimated, and white British individuals and females predominated among donors. Researchers report vaccine-associated CD4 TCRs spanning spike, with dominance at 160-218 and 743-854.

The length of the CDR3 is 19 residues. Deletions cut 5 bases from V and 0 bases from J, with 23 bases between. Germline V lookup: CDR1 LNHDA, CDR2 SQIVND (reference sequence). V and J are TRBV19 and TRBJ2-4; the D gene is possibly TRBD2 (7 bases). This specimen was peripheral blood, taken 28 days after the second dose of the MenACWY control vaccine. The receptor's source is an adult who received the MenACWY meningococcal vaccine as a control. CDR3 sequence reads: CASSRGRGGYELAKNIQYF. The DNA of the CDR3 is TGTGCCAGTAGTCGGGGGCGCGGGGGCTACGAACTAGCCAAAAACATTCAGTACTTC.